This T cell receptor beta chain was captured in a study of T cell responses to AZD1222 COVID-19 vaccine. The CDR3 sequence is 12 residues long. Germline-derived CDR1 and CDR2 are MNHEY and SVGAGI. The V gene lost 8 bases and the J gene lost 7 bases, with 13 bases spanning the gap. The protocol was immunoSEQ multiplex PCR, while the TCRdb copy is restricted to in-frame clones and leaves out a portion. The sample holds under 140,000 clones, over 90% seen once. This clonotype originated in an adult who received the AZD1222 COVID-19 vaccine. V is TRBV6-5 and J is TRBJ2-3; D gene uncertain. The sample was peripheral blood, taken 28 days after the second AZD1222 dose. The CDR3 bases are TGTGCCAGCTCGAGTAGGATGAATACGCAGTATTTT. Encoded protein: CASSSRMNTQYF.